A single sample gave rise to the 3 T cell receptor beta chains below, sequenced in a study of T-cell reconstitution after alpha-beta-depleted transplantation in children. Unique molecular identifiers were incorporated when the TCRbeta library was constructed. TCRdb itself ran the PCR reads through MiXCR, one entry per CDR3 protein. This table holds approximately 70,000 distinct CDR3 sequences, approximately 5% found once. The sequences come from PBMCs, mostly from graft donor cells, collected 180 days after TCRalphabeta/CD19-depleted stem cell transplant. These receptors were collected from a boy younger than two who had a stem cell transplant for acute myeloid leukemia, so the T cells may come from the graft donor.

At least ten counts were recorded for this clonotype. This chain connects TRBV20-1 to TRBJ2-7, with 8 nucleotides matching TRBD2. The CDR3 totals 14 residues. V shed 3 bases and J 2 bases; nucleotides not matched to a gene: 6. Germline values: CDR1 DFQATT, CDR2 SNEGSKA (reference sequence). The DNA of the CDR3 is TGCAGTGCTAGTCGGGGGGGCATAGCCTACGAGCAGTACGTC. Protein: CSASRGGIAYEQYV.

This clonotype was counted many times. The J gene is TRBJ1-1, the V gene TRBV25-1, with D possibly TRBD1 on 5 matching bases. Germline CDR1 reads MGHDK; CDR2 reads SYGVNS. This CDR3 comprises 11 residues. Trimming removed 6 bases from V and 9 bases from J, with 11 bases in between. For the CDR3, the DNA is TGTGCCAGCAGGAGGGGCAATCAAGCTTTCTTT. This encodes CASRRGNQAFF.

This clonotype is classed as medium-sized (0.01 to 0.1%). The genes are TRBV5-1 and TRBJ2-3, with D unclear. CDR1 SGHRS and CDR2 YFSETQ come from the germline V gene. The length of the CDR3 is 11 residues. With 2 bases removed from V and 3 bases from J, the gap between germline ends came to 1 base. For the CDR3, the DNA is TGCGCCAGCAGCTTAACAGATACGCAGTATTTT. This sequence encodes CASSLTDTQYF.